The 15 T cell receptor beta chains given below trace back to one sample, sequenced in a study of CD8 T cells in ankylosing spondylitis. MiXCR, run by TCRdb on the 5' RACE reads, gives a single entry per CDR3 protein. The sample includes about 170,000 distinct CDR3 sequences, 15% to 20% seen only once; the top ten take approximately 7.8%. Sequencing was performed on blood, either unsorted or a sorted T cell fraction (not recorded which). The receptors shown here come from a male donor with ankylosing spondylitis or in good health (not recorded which).

At least ten counts were recorded for this clonotype. The chain combines TRBV12-3 or TRBV12-4 with TRBJ1-5; tentative D call: TRBD1 (5 bases). The ends were cut back, 8 bases at V and 7 bases at J, with 15 bases in the middle. There are 13 residues in the CDR3. Written as DNA, the CDR3 is TGTGCCAGCGACCAGGGCCCCCGGCAGCCCCAGCATTTT. Its protein product is CASDQGPRQPQHF.

The rearrangement joins TRBV6-5 to TRBJ1-4; TRBD1 aligns across 8 bases. The CDR3 contains 15 residues. CDR1 MNHEY and CDR2 SVGAGI come from the germline V gene. V gave up 2 bases and J gave up 3 bases; unmatched junction bases: 2. The CDR3 DNA sequence: TGTGCCAGCAGTTACACGACAGGGGCTAATGAAAAACTGTTTTTT. Its protein product is CASSYTTGANEKLFF.

This clonotype was picked up many times. The V call is TRBV3-1, the J call TRBJ2-7, with D perhaps matching TRBD1 (6 bases). The germline V gene encodes CDR1 LGHDT and CDR2 YNNKEL (reference sequence). V was cut by 4 bases and J by 2 bases, with 15 bases left in between. The CDR3 has 15 residues. The CDR3 spells CASSRSGAPTYEQYF. The DNA for the CDR3 is TGTGCCAGCAGCCGATCAGGGGCGCCTACCTACGAGCAGTACTTC.

The chain recombines TRBV7-3 with TRBJ2-3, with a tentative D call TRBD1 (5 bases). Trimming shortened V by 3 bases and J by 2 bases, and 15 bases separated the two germline ends. This CDR3 has 16 residues. Germline V lookup: CDR1 SGHTA, CDR2 FQGTGA. Here the CDR3 reads CASSLGTGGSTDTQYF. In nucleotides, the CDR3 is TGTGCCAGCAGCTTGGGTACAGGTGGCTCCACAGATACGCAGTATTTT. The whole variable domain, filled in from reference TRBV7-3 and TRBJ2-3, reads GAGVSQTPSNKVTEKGKYVELRCDPISGHTALYWYRQSLGQGPEFLIYFQGTGAADDSGLPNDRFFAVRPEGSVSTLKIQRTERGDSAVYLCASSLGTGGSTDTQYFGPGTRLTVL.

This clonotype was recorded at least ten times. The CDR3 spells CASSSRLSTDTQYF. CDR3 bases: TGCGCCAGCAGCTCGAGACTAAGCACAGATACGCAGTATTTT. The chain couples TRBV5-1 to TRBJ2-3, with D possibly TRBD2 on 5 matching bases. Trimming left V 3 bases short and J 0 bases short, with 8 bases between. The germline V gene has CDR1 SGHRS and CDR2 YFSETQ. The length of the CDR3 is 14 residues.

Turning to this clonotype: A much larger clone is a single base away; this may be a read error. J is TRBJ2-1 and V is TRBV29-1; 7 nucleotides agree with TRBD1. This CDR3 region has 14 residues. Looked up from germline, CDR1 is SQVTM and CDR2 is ANQGSEA. CDR3 in DNA: TGCAGCGTCCACGACAGGGTGGCCTACAATGAGCGGTTCTTC. Its protein product is CSVHDRVAYNERFF.

This clonotype occurred a few times. The CDR3 DNA reads TGTGCCAGCAGCTCCACTAGCGGGAGACGCGAGCAGTACTTC. Translated: CASSSTSGRREQYF. V usage is TRBV7-2 and J usage is TRBJ2-7, with TRBD2 matching over 11 bases. Looked up from germline, CDR1 is SGHTA and CDR2 is FQGNSA. The length of the CDR3 is 14 residues. With V trimmed by 4 bases and J by 6 bases, 5 bases remained unmatched. Looking up the rest from reference TRBV7-2 and TRBJ2-7 gives the full variable domain: GAGVSQSPSNKVTEKGKDVELRCDPISGHTALYWYRQSLGQGLEFLIYFQGNSAPDKSGLPSDRFSAERTGGSVSTLTIQRTQQEDSAVYLCASSSTSGRREQYFGPGTRLTVT.

In its sample, this clonotype was seen a few times. V and J are TRBV5-1 and TRBJ1-6, with unresolved D. Trimming left V 3 bases short and J 8 bases short, with 18 bases between. The germline V gene has CDR1 SGHRS and CDR2 YFSETQ. The length of the CDR3 is 16 residues. The CDR3 here is CASSSEVGAPDSPLHF. The CDR3 DNA reads TGCGCCAGCAGCTCAGAGGTGGGTGCGCCGGATTCACCCCTCCACTTT.

The table lists this clonotype with many counts. This rearrangement joins TRBV9 to TRBJ2-1; 14 bases are shared with TRBD2. The CDR3 is made up of 17 amino acids. Germline lookup yields CDR1 SGDLS and CDR2 YYNGEE. The V gene end was trimmed by 3 bases and the J gene end by 1 base; junction bases not matched to a gene: 3. CDR3 sequence (DNA): TGTGCCAGCAGCGGGACTAGCGGGAGGTCGTCCTACAATGAGCAGTTCTTC. Protein sequence: CASSGTSGRSSYNEQFF.

J is TRBJ1-3 and V is TRBV27; D gene uncertain. Germline V gene sequence: CDR1 MNHEY, CDR2 SMNVEV (reference sequence). The CDR3 contains 13 residues. Trimming took 6 bases from V and 1 from J, leaving 7 bases between them. DNA for the CDR3: TGTGCCAGCAGACGGGGATCTGGAAACACCATATATTTT. This encodes CASRRGSGNTIYF.

This clonotype was seen once. This rearrangement joins TRBV19 to TRBJ1-1, with 8 bases aligning to TRBD1. Trimming cost V 5 bases and J 8 bases; bases outside gene matches: 4. The CDR3 runs to 12 residues. Germline assignment: CDR1 LNHDA and CDR2 SQIVND (reference sequence). This CDR3 reads CASSPDRAEAFF. As DNA, the CDR3 is TGTGCCAGTAGTCCGGACAGGGCGGAAGCTTTCTTT.

The J gene is TRBJ2-7, the V gene TRBV6-5; D ambiguous. The CDR3 sequence is 15 residues long. V was cut by 0 bases and J by 3 bases, with 12 bases left in between. Germline lookup yields CDR1 MNHEY and CDR2 SVGAGI. The CDR3 region is CASSYSSAEYYEQYF. As DNA, the CDR3 is TGTGCCAGCAGTTACTCGTCCGCAGAATACTACGAGCAGTACTTC.

The table lists this clonotype with many counts. The chain has TRBV18 and TRBJ2-1; 7 bases are a match to TRBD1. The CDR3 length is 13 residues. With V trimmed by 3 bases and J by 5 bases, 1 base remained unmatched. The V gene's germline CDR1 is KGHSH and CDR2 LQKENI. The CDR3 loop reads CASSPGTDNEQFF. DNA of the CDR3: TGTGCCAGCTCACCTGGGACAGACAATGAGCAGTTCTTC. Supplemented by reference TRBV18 and TRBJ2-1, the full variable domain reads NAGVMQNPRHLVRRRGQEARLRCSPMKGHSHVYWYRQLPEEGLKFMVYLQKENIIDESGMPKERFSAEFPKEGPSILRIQQVVRGDSAAYFCASSPGTDNEQFFGPGTRLTVL.

This chain links TRBV5-1 with TRBJ2-5; the match to TRBD2 covers 8 bases. The V gene's germline CDR1 is SGHRS and CDR2 YFSETQ. The junction had 12 bases not matched to a gene; V was cut back by 3 bases and J by 5 bases. The CDR3 is made up of 16 amino acids. Here the CDR3 reads CASSSGAAGGGETQYF. The CDR3 DNA reads TGCGCCAGCAGCTCCGGCGCGGCGGGAGGAGGTGAGACCCAGTACTTC. The whole variable domain, remainder taken from reference TRBV5-1 and TRBJ2-5, is KAGVTQTPRYLIKTRGQQVTLSCSPISGHRSVSWYQQTPGQGLQFLFEYFSETQRNKGNFPGRFSGRQFSNSRSEMNVSTLELGDSALYLCASSSGAAGGGETQYFGPGTRLLVL.

The chain recombines TRBV11-1 with TRBJ1-1; D is possibly TRBD1 (5 bases). The CDR3 is 13 residues long. Germline CDR1 SGHAT, CDR2 FQDESV (reference sequence). V was trimmed by 1 base and J by 3 bases, leaving 6 bases between them. The CDR3 sequence: CASSLGGDTEAFF. CDR3 nucleotides: TGTGCCAGCAGCTTAGGGGGGGACACTGAAGCTTTCTTT.